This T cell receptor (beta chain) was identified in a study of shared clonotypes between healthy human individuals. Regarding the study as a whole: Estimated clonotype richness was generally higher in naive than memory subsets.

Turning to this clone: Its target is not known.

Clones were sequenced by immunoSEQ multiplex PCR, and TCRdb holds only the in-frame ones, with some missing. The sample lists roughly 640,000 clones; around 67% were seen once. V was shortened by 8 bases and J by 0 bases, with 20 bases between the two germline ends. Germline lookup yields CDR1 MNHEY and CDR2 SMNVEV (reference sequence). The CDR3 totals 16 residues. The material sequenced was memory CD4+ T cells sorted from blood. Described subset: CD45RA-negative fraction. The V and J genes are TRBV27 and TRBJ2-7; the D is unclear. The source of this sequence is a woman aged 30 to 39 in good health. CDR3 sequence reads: CASDVPSGDFSYEQYF. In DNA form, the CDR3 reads TGTGCCAGCGATGTCCCATCTGGGGATTTCTCCTACGAGCAGTACTTC.